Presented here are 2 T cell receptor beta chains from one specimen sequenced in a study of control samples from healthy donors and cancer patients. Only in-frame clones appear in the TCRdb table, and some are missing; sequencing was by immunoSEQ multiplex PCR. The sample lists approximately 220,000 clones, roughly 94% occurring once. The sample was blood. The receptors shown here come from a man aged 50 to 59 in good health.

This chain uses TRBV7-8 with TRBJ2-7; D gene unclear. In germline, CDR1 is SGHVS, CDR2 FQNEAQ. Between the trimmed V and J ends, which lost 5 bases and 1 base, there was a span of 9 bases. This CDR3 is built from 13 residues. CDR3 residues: CASSGSFSYEQYF. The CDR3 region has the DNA TGTGCCAGCAGCGGCTCCTTTTCCTACGAGCAGTACTTC. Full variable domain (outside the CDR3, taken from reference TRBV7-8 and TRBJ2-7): GAGVSQSPRYKVAKRGQDVALRCDPISGHVSLFWYQQALGQGPEFLTYFQNEAQLDKSGLPSDRFFAERPEGSVSTLKIQRTQQEDSAVYLCASSGSFSYEQYFGPGTRLTVT.

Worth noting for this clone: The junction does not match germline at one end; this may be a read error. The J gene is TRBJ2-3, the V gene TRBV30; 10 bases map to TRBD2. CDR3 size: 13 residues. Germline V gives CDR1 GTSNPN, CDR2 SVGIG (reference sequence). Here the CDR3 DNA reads TGTGCCCGGAGCGGGGGGGCCAAGGATACGCAGTATTTT. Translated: CARSGGAKDTQYF.